The 6 T cell receptor beta chains below were found in one sample sequenced in a study of cytomegalovirus exposure and HLA in healthy donors. Primers: 60 Vbeta forward and 13 Jbeta reverse. Assay: immunoSEQ multiplex PCR; the TCRdb copy retains only in-frame clones and omits some. The sample holds some 130,000 clones, 55% to 75% seen once. Sequenced: PBMCs. The receptors were sampled from a man between 25 and 39 years old in good health and CMV-seropositive.

The chain carries TRBV7-9 and TRBJ2-5; the D gene is possibly TRBD1 (6 bases). The DNA matches TRBJ2-7 better at its end, which makes the J call doubtful. The CDR3 extends over 14 amino acids. The germline V gene has CDR1 SEHNR and CDR2 FQNEAQ (reference sequence). CDR3 residues: CASSLGSQGYEQYF. The CDR3 nucleotides are TGTGCCAGCAGCTTGGGATCACAGGGCTACGAGCAGTACTTC.

Points on this clone: The junction shows a germline mismatch at one end, possibly a read error. The rearrangement uses TRBV5-1 and TRBJ1-4; the D gene is possibly TRBD1 (5 bases). Germline CDR1 is SGHRS and CDR2 is YFSETQ. This CDR3 has 15 residues. Written as DNA, the CDR3 is TGCGCCAGCAGCTTGGTAGGGGCAACTAATGAAAAACTGCTTTTT. Protein: CASSLVGATNEKLLF.

The J gene is TRBJ2-5, the V gene TRBV28, with 13 bases that match TRBD2. V was clipped by 4 bases and J by 5 bases; unmatched bases: 13. Germline V gene data show CDR1 as MDHEN and CDR2 as SYDVKM. There are 18 residues in the CDR3. CDR3 loop: CASSSPTSGRAWRETQYF. DNA of the CDR3: TGTGCCAGCAGTTCCCCTACTAGCGGGAGGGCTTGGAGGGAGACCCAGTACTTC.

V usage is TRBV7-9 and J usage is TRBJ2-7; TRBD2 agrees at 8 bases. V gave up 5 bases and J gave up 2 bases; unmatched junction bases: 8. Per the germline V gene, CDR1 is SEHNR and CDR2 is FQNEAQ (reference sequence). The length of the CDR3 is 15 residues. CDR3 DNA: TGTGCCAGCAGCCACGCCGGGACTAGGACCTACGAGCAGTACTTC. Translating gives CASSHAGTRTYEQYF.

The chain is built from TRBV7-3 and TRBJ1-3; TRBD1 agrees at 7 bases. Germline V gene sequence: CDR1 SGHTA, CDR2 FQGTGA. Germline trimming cut 5 bases from V and 0 bases from J; bases unmatched to any gene: 4. The CDR3 loop spans 15 amino acids. The CDR3 DNA reads as TGTGCCAGCAGCCCCGCAGGGGGCTCTGGAAACACCATATATTTT. Residues: CASSPAGGSGNTIYF.

The chain couples TRBV19 to TRBJ1-1; TRBD1 aligns across 7 bases. CDR3 length: 14 amino acids. Trimming cost V 8 bases and J 6 bases; bases outside gene matches: 12. Germline CDR1 LNHDA, CDR2 SQIVND (reference sequence). The CDR3 spells CASSYSTGSAEAFF. The CDR3 bases are TGTGCCAGTTCTTACTCGACAGGGTCAGCTGAAGCTTTCTTT. The complete variable domain, with remaining parts taken from reference TRBV19 and TRBJ1-1, reads DGGITQSPKYLFRKEGQNVTLSCEQNLNHDAMYWYRQDPGQGLRLIYYSQIVNDFQKGDIAEGYSVSREKKESFPLTVTSAQKNPTAFYLCASSYSTGSAEAFFGQGTRLTVV.